The 25 T cell receptor beta chains in this list originate from one sample, sequenced in a study of blood T cell repertoires in COVID-19. Repertoires were generated with immunoSEQ multiplex PCR, while TCRdb's copy carries only in-frame clones and drops some. The sample includes 150,000 to 160,000 clones, around 83% seen only once; the top ten take about an eighth. The sample was peripheral blood. The source is a woman aged 55-69 years with COVID-19, enrolled during active disease.

This rearrangement joins TRBV10-1 to TRBJ1-1; D ambiguous. Looked up from germline, CDR1 is WNHNN and CDR2 is SYGVQD (reference sequence). The V and J ends lost 0 bases and 8 bases respectively, with 7 bases between them. The CDR3 length is 12 residues. The CDR3 DNA is TGCGCCAGCAGTGAGTCCCCCATGGAAGCTTTCTTT. Amino acid sequence: CASSESPMEAFF.

The V and J genes are TRBV27 and TRBJ1-4, with 7 bases lining up with TRBD1. The V segment lost 8 bases and the J segment 6 bases; nucleotides outside the gene matches: 9. The CDR3 is 14 residues long. Germline values: CDR1 MNHEY, CDR2 SMNVEV (reference sequence). The CDR3 region has the DNA TGTGCCAGCGCAGACAGGGAGGCAGATGAAAAACTGTTTTTT. It codes for CASADREADEKLFF.

The CDR3 region is CASSFQPGNTEAFF. The CDR3 DNA reads as TGCGCCAGCAGCTTCCAACCAGGGAACACTGAAGCTTTCTTT. The gene calls are TRBV5-1 and TRBJ1-1, with unresolved D. CDR3 length: 14 residues. Between the trimmed V and J ends, which lost 2 bases and 1 base, there was a span of 9 bases. Germline CDR1 reads SGHRS; CDR2 reads YFSETQ.

V usage is TRBV11-1 and J usage is TRBJ1-6; D uncertain. Germline loops: CDR1 SGHAT, CDR2 FQDESV (reference sequence). CDR3 size: 16 residues. The V end was cut by 1 base, the J end by 15 bases, with 22 bases between. In nucleotides, the CDR3 is TGTGCCAGCAGCTTAGTAAAGCGCCACAGCGGCGTTCTCCTCCACTTT. Translating it yields CASSLVKRHSGVLLHF.

The chain employs TRBV7-8 and TRBJ2-1, with D perhaps TRBD2 (5 bases). Germline CDR1 SGHVS, CDR2 FQNEAQ. V was trimmed by 5 bases and J by 9 bases, leaving 17 bases between them. The CDR3 covers 14 residues. CDR3 bases: TGTGCCAGCAGCGCTACAATTGAGGGTACTGAGCAGTTCTTC. Translation: CASSATIEGTEQFF. Full variable domain (rest looked up from reference TRBV7-8 and TRBJ2-1): GAGVSQSPRYKVAKRGQDVALRCDPISGHVSLFWYQQALGQGPEFLTYFQNEAQLDKSGLPSDRFFAERPEGSVSTLKIQRTQQEDSAVYLCASSATIEGTEQFFGPGTRLTVL.

V usage is TRBV6-5 and J usage is TRBJ2-1; TRBD2 agrees at 8 bases. The germline V gene has CDR1 MNHEY and CDR2 SVGAGI. The CDR3 spans 15 residues. V gave up 7 bases and J gave up 3 bases; unmatched junction bases: 8. CDR3 sequence (DNA): TGTGCCAGCAACGGAGCGGGAGCTGGCTACAATGAGCAGTTCTTC. It is translated as CASNGAGAGYNEQFF.

The chain is built from TRBV11-3 and TRBJ1-2; D perhaps matches TRBD1 (6 bases). Trimming took off 5 bases at V and 5 bases at J, with 12 bases between the two ends. The length of the CDR3 is 13 residues. From germline, CDR1 is SGHNT and CDR2 YENEEA. The CDR3 region is CASSERGGYGYTF. The CDR3 nucleotides are TGTGCCAGCAGCGAAAGGGGGGGATATGGCTACACCTTC.

This clone was observed a few times. The chain is built from TRBV9 and TRBJ1-4, with TRBD1 as a possible D gene (6 bases). V was shortened by 3 bases and J by 1 base, with 13 bases between the two germline ends. Germline V gene data show CDR1 as SGDLS and CDR2 as YYNGEE. The CDR3 spans 16 residues. The CDR3 DNA reads as TGTGCCAGCAGCGCCGAGGGACAATTAACTAATGAAAAACTGTTTTTT. Translation gives CASSAEGQLTNEKLFF.

A single count supports this clone. The chain combines TRBV5-1 with TRBJ1-1; D may be TRBD1 (5 bases). Per germline, CDR1 SGHRS and CDR2 YFSETQ. The CDR3 runs 15 residues. Trimming shortened V by 0 bases and J by 5 bases, and 14 bases separated the two germline ends. Here the CDR3 reads CASSLVGDSRTEAFF. The CDR3, as DNA: TGCGCCAGCAGCTTGGTGGGGGACTCCAGAACTGAAGCTTTCTTT.

The chain carries TRBV10-2 and TRBJ2-1; 7 bases are a match to TRBD1. Germline loops: CDR1 WSHSY, CDR2 SAAADI. This CDR3 spans 15 amino acids. With V trimmed by 6 bases and J by 7 bases, 12 bases remained unmatched. This chain's CDR3 is CASSDLFGRGNEQFF. The CDR3 bases are TGCGCCAGCAGCGACTTATTCGGCAGGGGGAATGAGCAGTTCTTC.

The chain joins TRBV5-6 to TRBJ1-4, with a tentative D call TRBD1 (6 bases). This CDR3 spans 17 amino acids. Trimming removed 0 bases at V and 11 bases at J, with 23 bases between. The germline V gene encodes CDR1 SGHDT and CDR2 YYEEEE. The DNA for the CDR3 is TGTGCCAGCAGCTTGGGAGGACAGCTTTCCCCGGGGGGGAAACTGTTTTTT. It codes for CASSLGGQLSPGGKLFF.

For the CDR3, the DNA is TGCGCCAGCAGCTTGGCGACTAGCGGGGGGGCTGAGACCCAGTACTTC. Residues: CASSLATSGGAETQYF. The rearrangement links TRBV5-1 to TRBJ2-5, with 14 bases that match TRBD2. This CDR3 spans 16 amino acids. The V gene's germline CDR1 is SGHRS and CDR2 YFSETQ. V lost 0 bases and J lost 5; bases outside the gene matches: 3.

V is TRBV3-1 (or the pseudogene TRBV3-2) and J is TRBJ2-2; 7 bases fit TRBD2. The germline CDR1 and CDR2 sequences are LGHDT and YNNKEL (reference sequence). The CDR3 spans 17 residues. Trimming took 1 base from V and 6 from J; bases not matched to a gene: 11. The CDR3 sequence is CASSQVGSGRFAGELFF. The DNA for the CDR3 is TGTGCCAGCAGCCAAGTCGGATCCGGGAGGTTCGCCGGGGAGCTGTTTTTT.

The chain carries TRBV7-3 and TRBJ2-3; TRBD1 matches 7 bases. CDR3 length: 15 amino acids. Germline lookup yields CDR1 SGHTA and CDR2 FQGTGA. The J segment lost 3 bases and the V segment lost 2 bases, leaving 5 bases of the junction unmatched. The CDR3 loop reads CASSLQPTGTDTQYF. The CDR3 coding sequence is TGTGCCAGCAGCTTACAGCCGACAGGGACAGATACGCAGTATTTT.

The CDR3 loop is CASSPGGGVQPQHF. In nucleotides, the CDR3 is TGTGCCAGCTCACCAGGGGGAGGGGTGCAGCCCCAGCATTTT. The chain links TRBV18 to TRBJ1-5; TRBD1 might be the D (5 bases). CDR1 and CDR2 from the germline V gene are KGHSH and LQKENI. The length of the CDR3 is 14 residues. Trimming pared 2 bases from V and 7 bases from J, leaving 12 bases between. Filled out from reference TRBV18 and TRBJ1-5, the complete variable domain reads NAGVMQNPRHLVRRRGQEARLRCSPMKGHSHVYWYRQLPEEGLKFMVYLQKENIIDESGMPKERFSAEFPKEGPSILRIQQVVRGDSAAYFCASSPGGGVQPQHFGDGTRLSIL.

This clone showed up just once. V gene TRBV19 combines with J gene TRBJ1-2; the D gene is possibly TRBD1 (6 bases). The length of the CDR3 is 16 residues. V shed 4 bases and J shed 6 bases, with 21 bases lying between them. Germline CDR1 LNHDA, CDR2 SQIVND (reference sequence). CDR3 sequence: CASSTSGARPLHGYTF. CDR3 coding DNA: TGTGCCAGTAGTACCTCAGGGGCGCGACCTTTACATGGCTACACCTTC.

The chain is built from TRBV30 and TRBJ1-6; D is unclear. CDR3 length: 16 amino acids. The germline V gene encodes CDR1 GTSNPN and CDR2 SVGIG (reference sequence). Trimming took off 0 bases at V and 0 bases at J, with 9 bases between the two ends. The CDR3 here is CAWSVASSSYNSPLHF. CDR3 coding DNA: TGTGCCTGGAGTGTAGCGTCGAGCTCCTATAATTCACCCCTCCACTTT.

The gene calls are TRBV5-1 and TRBJ1-4, with D unresolved. The V and J ends lost 4 bases and 8 bases respectively, with 12 bases between them. The CDR3 spans 13 residues. CDR1 is SGHRS, CDR2 YFSETQ, per germline. The CDR3 bases are TGCGCCAGCAGCCCCGGATGGGAGGAAAAACTGTTTTTT. It is translated as CASSPGWEEKLFF.

The genes are TRBV7-9 and TRBJ2-1; 8 bases are shared with TRBD2. J gave up 4 bases and V 6 bases, and 8 bases lay outside the gene matches. This CDR3 is built from 15 residues. The V gene's germline CDR1 is SEHNR and CDR2 FQNEAQ (reference sequence). The CDR3 DNA reads TGTGCCAGCAGGCCCGGACTAGCAGGGTACAATGAGCAGTTCTTC. This translates into CASRPGLAGYNEQFF. Drawing the rest from reference TRBV7-9 and TRBJ2-1, the complete variable domain is DTGVSQNPRHKITKRGQNVTFRCDPISEHNRLYWYRQTLGQGPEFLTYFQNEAQLEKSRLLSDRFSAERPKGSFSTLEIQRTEQGDSAMYLCASRPGLAGYNEQFFGPGTRLTVL.

The rearrangement uses TRBV10-1 and TRBJ2-7; the D is unclear. The V and J ends lost 2 bases and 2 bases respectively, with 10 bases between them. Germline loops: CDR1 WNHNN, CDR2 SYGVQD (reference sequence). This CDR3 has 14 amino acids. CDR3 protein: CASSEQSHTYEQYF. In DNA form, the CDR3 reads TGCGCCAGCAGTGAGCAGTCCCATACCTACGAGCAGTACTTC.

The rearrangement links TRBV6-6 to TRBJ1-2; D is possibly TRBD1 (6 bases). Germline loops: CDR1 MNHNY, CDR2 SVGAGI (reference sequence). Trimming removed 0 bases from V and 6 bases from J, with 11 bases in between. The CDR3 consists of 14 residues. CDR3 protein: CASSYSLNRDGYTF. CDR3 in DNA: TGTGCCAGCAGTTACTCTTTGAACAGGGATGGCTACACCTTC.

This clone was recorded a few times. This sequence joins TRBV12-3 or TRBV12-4 and TRBJ1-3; D call uncertain. V lost 3 bases, J lost 4 bases, and 4 bases lay in between. This CDR3 comprises 12 residues. CDR3 sequence (DNA): TGTGCCAGCAGTTTCGTGGGAAACACCATATATTTT. This translates into CASSFVGNTIYF.

This chain connects TRBV4-1 to TRBJ1-1; D is unclear. Trimming took 0 bases from V and 8 from J, leaving 10 bases between them. Per the germline V gene, CDR1 is MGHRA and CDR2 is YSYEKL. CDR3 length: 13 residues. CDR3 in amino acids: CASSQDQAIEAFF. CDR3 nucleotides: TGCGCCAGCAGCCAAGATCAGGCGATAGAAGCTTTCTTT.

Here the CDR3 reads CASRDSRMNTEAFF. For the CDR3, the DNA is TGTGCCAGCCGCGACTCGCGGATGAACACTGAAGCTTTCTTT. The chain combines TRBV25-1 with TRBJ1-1; D gene uncertain. Germline-derived CDR1 and CDR2 are MGHDK and SYGVNS. This CDR3 comprises 14 residues. V shed 8 bases and J shed 0 bases, with 13 bases lying between them.

The rearrangement links TRBV7-9 to TRBJ1-4; 8 positions agree with TRBD1. V lost 5 bases and J lost 8; bases outside the gene matches: 7. This CDR3 has 14 residues. CDR1 is SEHNR, CDR2 FQNEAQ, per germline (reference sequence). In DNA form, the CDR3 reads TGTGCCAGCAGCCGACAGGGGAATTGGGAAAAACTGTTTTTT. This translates into CASSRQGNWEKLFF. Combining the CDR3 with reference TRBV7-9 and TRBJ1-4 gives the whole variable domain DTGVSQNPRHKITKRGQNVTFRCDPISEHNRLYWYRQTLGQGPEFLTYFQNEAQLEKSRLLSDRFSAERPKGSFSTLEIQRTEQGDSAMYLCASSRQGNWEKLFFGSGTQLSVL.